Shown below are 10 T cell receptor beta chains from a single sample sequenced in a study of shared clonotypes between healthy human individuals. Profiled with immunoSEQ multiplex PCR; TCRdb holds only in-frame clones, not every one. The sample contains some 1,100,000 clones, about 84% of which appear only once. Sequences were obtained from memory CD4+ T cells from PBMCs. Noted subset: CD45RA-negative fraction. The receptors shown here come from a man younger than 35 in good health. Some clones in this sample may be carry-over from other donors' samples.

The chain recombines TRBV5-1 with TRBJ2-7; D ambiguous. This CDR3 comprises 13 residues. The V gene's germline CDR1 is SGHRS and CDR2 YFSETQ. V was cut by 0 bases and J by 0 bases, with 4 bases left in between. The CDR3 reads CASSLDASYEQYF. The CDR3 DNA follows: TGCGCCAGCAGCTTGGATGCCTCCTACGAGCAGTACTTC.

J is TRBJ1-5 and V is TRBV5-1; D perhaps matches TRBD1 (5 bases). V lost 4 bases and J lost 0, with 11 bases in between. The CDR3 sequence is 15 residues long. The germline V gene encodes CDR1 SGHRS and CDR2 YFSETQ. The CDR3 here is CASSVSGDSNQPQHF. CDR3 DNA: TGCGCCAGCAGCGTTTCGGGGGATAGCAATCAGCCCCAGCATTTT.

As concerns this clone: Other DNA sequences in this specimen translate into the identical CDR3. The V and J genes are TRBV28 and TRBJ2-7; no firm D call. This CDR3 spans 11 amino acids. The V end lost 2 bases, the J end lost 4 bases, and 3 bases lay between the germline ends. Germline values: CDR1 MDHEN, CDR2 SYDVKM. In DNA, the CDR3 is TGTGCCAGCAGTTTAGTGTACGAGCAGTACTTC. Protein product: CASSLVYEQYF.

This clone was counted once. J is TRBJ2-5 and V is TRBV7-3; possibly TRBD2 for D (6 bases). V lost 5 bases, J lost 5 bases, and 15 bases lay in between. The CDR3 has 14 residues. Germline V gene data show CDR1 as SGHTA and CDR2 as FQGTGA. CDR3: CASSASGRGETQYF. For the CDR3, the DNA is TGTGCCAGCAGCGCCTCCGGTCGGGGGGAGACCCAGTACTTC. The full variable domain, its missing parts supplied by reference TRBV7-3 and TRBJ2-5, is GAGVSQTPSNKVTEKGKYVELRCDPISGHTALYWYRQSLGQGPEFLIYFQGTGAADDSGLPNDRFFAVRPEGSVSTLKIQRTERGDSAVYLCASSASGRGETQYFGPGTRLLVL.

This chain links TRBV5-5 with TRBJ1-2; D is unresolved. V was trimmed by 0 bases and J by 8 bases, leaving 14 bases between them. The V gene's germline CDR1 is SGHKS and CDR2 YYEKEE (reference sequence). The CDR3 is made up of 14 amino acids. For the CDR3, the DNA is TGTGCCAGCAGCTTGGGTCCCGCCGGAGGAGGCTACACCTTC. It is translated as CASSLGPAGGGYTF.

The CDR3 sequence is CASSLLTSGIVDEQYF. For the CDR3, the DNA is TGTGCCAGCAGCCTTCTGACTAGCGGGATCGTTGACGAGCAGTACTTC. The gene calls are TRBV7-6 and TRBJ2-7; 11 nucleotides align to TRBD2. Germline CDR1 is SGHVS and CDR2 is FNYEAQ. V shed 5 bases and J 5 bases; nucleotides not matched to a gene: 11. The CDR3 loop spans 16 amino acids.

The V gene is TRBV6-5, the J gene TRBJ1-5; D call uncertain. Germline CDR1 MNHEY, CDR2 SVGAGI. V lost 3 bases and J lost 5, with 14 bases in between. The CDR3 runs 15 residues. CDR3 in amino acids: CASSYQVPGDQPQHF. CDR3 in DNA: TGTGCCAGCAGTTATCAGGTCCCTGGGGATCAGCCCCAGCATTTT.

This sequence joins TRBV11-2 and TRBJ2-3; possibly TRBD1 or TRBD2 for D (5 bases each). Between the trimmed V and J ends, which lost 4 bases and 1 base, there was a span of 15 bases. Germline V gene sequence: CDR1 SGHAT, CDR2 FQNNGV. The CDR3 contains 16 residues. CDR3 in amino acids: CASSYPIGTGTDTQYF. The CDR3 nucleotides read TGTGCCAGCAGCTACCCGATTGGGACGGGCACAGATACGCAGTATTTT. The complete variable domain, with remaining parts taken from reference TRBV11-2 and TRBJ2-3, reads EAGVAQSPRYKIIEKRQSVAFWCNPISGHATLYWYQQILGQGPKLLIQFQNNGVVDDSQLPKDRFSAERLKGVDSTLKIQPAKLEDSAVYLCASSYPIGTGTDTQYFGPGTRLTVL.

The chain recombines TRBV7-9 with TRBJ1-2; possibly TRBD1 for D (5 bases). Trimming took off 5 bases at V and 8 bases at J, with 30 bases between the two ends. CDR1 is SEHNR, CDR2 FQNEAQ, per germline (reference sequence). This CDR3 has 18 residues. The CDR3 loop is CASSALREGLGPKNGYTF. The CDR3 nucleotides are TGTGCCAGCAGCGCCCTCAGGGAGGGGCTGGGGCCTAAAAACGGCTACACCTTC. Full variable domain (rest looked up from reference TRBV7-9 and TRBJ1-2): DTGVSQNPRHKITKRGQNVTFRCDPISEHNRLYWYRQTLGQGPEFLTYFQNEAQLEKSRLLSDRFSAERPKGSFSTLEIQRTEQGDSAMYLCASSALREGLGPKNGYTFGSGTRLTVV.

This clone was observed at least ten times. An end of the junction differs from the germline gene, which may be a read error. J is TRBJ2-1 and V is TRBV11-3; 8 bases line up with TRBD1. Germline V CDR1 and CDR2: SGHNT, YENEEA. This CDR3 is built from 16 residues. CDR3 residues: CASSLDGQGSHNEQFF. CDR3 nucleotides: TGTGCCAGCAGCTTAGATGGACAGGGCTCCCACAATGAGCAGTTCTTC. Complete variable domain (other parts from reference TRBV11-3 and TRBJ2-1): EAGVVQSPRYKIIEKKQPVAFWCNPISGHNTLYWYLQNLGQGPELLIRYENEEAVDDSQLPKDRFSAERLKGVDSTLKIQPAELGDSAVYLCASSLDGQGSHNEQFFGPGTRLTVL.